Listed below are T cell receptor beta chains from one sample, sequenced in a study of Graves' ophthalmopathy and Graves' hyperthyroidism. TCRdb fed the multiplex PCR reads into MiXCR, producing one record per CDR3 protein. The repertoire has about 48,000 distinct CDR3 sequences, under 55% of them found once; the top ten carry approximately 23%. What was sequenced was peripheral blood. These receptors came from an adult man with Graves' ophthalmopathy. Both conserved end residues are part of each CDR3. A D gene is named only where the DNA matches it firmly. Size is omitted from some rows. Given values are once, few, many or a class for expanded clones.

CDR3nt,CDR3aa,d_gene,v_gene,j_gene,abundance
TGCGCCAGCAGCCCGGGGACAGGGCCCGGGTACAATGAGCAGTTCTTC,CASSPGTGPGYNEQFF,TRBD1,TRBV5-1,TRBJ2-1,.
TGTGCCAGCTCACCAGCGGCACAGTCTACTGAAGCTTTCTTT,CASSPAAQSTEAFF,.,TRBV18,TRBJ1-1,.
TGTGCCAGCAGCTCTCATCGTATGTGGAATCAGCCCCAGCATTTC,CASSSHRMWNQPQHF,.,TRBV7-3,TRBJ1-5,.
TGTGCCAGCAGTCAAGAGACCCAGTACTTC,CASSQETQYF,.,TRBV28,TRBJ2-5,many
TGTGCCAGCGGACACTACGAGCAGTACTTC,CASGHYEQYF,.,TRBV6-5,TRBJ2-7,few
TGTGCCAGTAGTCCCATCTCTGGAGCCAACGTCCTGACTTTC,CASSPISGANVLTF,.,TRBV19,TRBJ2-6,.
TGCGGTGCTAGAGATAAAGGGATTCGGGAGCAGTTCTTC,CGARDKGIREQFF,.,TRBV20-1,TRBJ2-1,many
TGCAGTGCTAGAGATCTGAACAGGAAATCTATTAGCAATCAGCCCCAGCATTTT,CSARDLNRKSISNQPQHF,.,TRBV20-1,TRBJ1-5,.
TGTGCCAGCAGCGACAGGGGGCGAGGGGACTATGGCTACACCTTC,CASSDRGRGDYGYTF,TRBD1,TRBV6-4,TRBJ1-2,.
TGTGCCAGCAGCATTCGACAGAACACTGAAGCTTTCTTT,CASSIRQNTEAFF,.,TRBV9,TRBJ1-1,many